This TCR beta chain was recorded in a study of identical twins. Findings and caveats of the study: Possibly, invariant MAIT and iNKT cells partly confounded zero-insertion analyses. Beta out-of-frame sequences showed weaker excess twin sharing.

The CDR3 covers 14 residues. Trimming took 0 bases from V and 5 from J, leaving 8 bases between them. The V gene's germline CDR1 is LGHNA and CDR2 YSLEER. TCRdb processed the 5' RACE reads anew with MiXCR; each CDR3 protein has one entry. The table includes 270,000 or so distinct CDR3 sequences, about 8.3% detected once. In its sample, this clonotype was seen many times. Its matching antigen is unknown. Donors uniformly comprised healthy Caucasians. This sample also appeared in a second study, on yellow fever vaccine responses in identical twins. That work contributes: Twin vaccine T cell responses reportedly seemed partly convergent, partly personalized.

V gene TRBV4-3 combines with J gene TRBJ2-1; TRBD2 is a possible D gene (6 bases). Sequencing used CD8+ T cells sorted from blood. The clonotype comes from a woman under 30 in good health. In DNA, the CDR3 is TGCGCCAGCAGCCAAGAGGAGGGACACAATGAGCAGTTCTTC. It translates to CASSQEEGHNEQFF.